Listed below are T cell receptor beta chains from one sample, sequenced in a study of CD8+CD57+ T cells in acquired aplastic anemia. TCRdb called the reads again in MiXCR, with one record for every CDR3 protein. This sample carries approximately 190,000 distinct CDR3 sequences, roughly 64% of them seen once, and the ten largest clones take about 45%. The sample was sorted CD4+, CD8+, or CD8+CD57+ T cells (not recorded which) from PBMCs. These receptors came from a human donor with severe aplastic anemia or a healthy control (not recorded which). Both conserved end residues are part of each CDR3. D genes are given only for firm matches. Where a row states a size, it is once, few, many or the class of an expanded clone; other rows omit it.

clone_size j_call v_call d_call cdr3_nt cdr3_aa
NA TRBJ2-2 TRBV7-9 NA TGTGCCAGCAGCCCCGACGGGAGAGTGACCGGGGAGCTGTTTTTT CASSPDGRVTGELFF
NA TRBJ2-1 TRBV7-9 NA TGTGCCAGCAGCCCACCGAGGGACGTAAGCTCCTACAATGAGCAGTTCTTC CASSPPRDVSSYNEQFF
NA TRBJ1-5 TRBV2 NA TGTGCCAGCAGTGTCGCAGCCCTCAATCAGCCCCAGCATTTT CASSVAALNQPQHF
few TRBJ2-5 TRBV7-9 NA TGTGCCAGCAGCTTAGCGTCCACAGGGCCGTGGGAGACCCAGTACTTC CASSLASTGPWETQYF
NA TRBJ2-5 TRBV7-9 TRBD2 TGTGCCAGCAGCCCCGGCGGTAGCGGGGGAGAGACCCAGTACTTC CASSPGGSGGETQYF
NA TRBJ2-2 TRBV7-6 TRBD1 TGTGCCAGCAGCTCGACAGGGCGCGCCGGGGAGCTGTTTTTT CASSSTGRAGELFF
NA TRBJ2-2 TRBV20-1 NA TGCAGTGCCCGGCCGGATACGAACACCGGGGAGCTGTTTTTT CSARPDTNTGELFF
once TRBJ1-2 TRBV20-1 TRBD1 TGCAGTGCTAGATCTGGACAGGGGGCGGTGGGCTACACCTTC CSARSGQGAVGYTF
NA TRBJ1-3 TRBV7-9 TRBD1 TGTGCCAGCAGAACGACAGGGTCAGGAAACACCATATATTTT CASRTTGSGNTIYF
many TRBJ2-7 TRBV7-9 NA TGTGCCAGCAGCTTAGAAGGGGGCGAGCAGTACTTC CASSLEGGEQYF
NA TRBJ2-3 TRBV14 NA TGTGCCAGCAGCCAGAGGAATCCCAGCTTAGGCACAGATACGCAGTATTTT CASSQRNPSLGTDTQYF
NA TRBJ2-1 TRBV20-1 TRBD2 TGCAGTGCTCCCCATAGCGGGGGGTACAATGAGCAGTTCTTC CSAPHSGGYNEQFF
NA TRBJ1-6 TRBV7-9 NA TGCGCCAGCAGTTTGGAGGGCAGGGTACGTTCACCCCTCCACTTT CASSLEGRVRSPLHF
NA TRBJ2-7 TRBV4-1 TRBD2 TGCGCCAGCAGCCAGATTAGCGGGGGGGCCGGGTACGAGCAGTACTTC CASSQISGGAGYEQYF
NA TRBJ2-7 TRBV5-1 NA TGCGCCAGCAGCTTGGTTGCAGGGGACGAGCAGTACTTC CASSLVAGDEQYF
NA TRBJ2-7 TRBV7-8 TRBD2 TGTGCCAGTAGTATAGCCGGGACTAACTACGAGCAGTACTTC CASSIAGTNYEQYF
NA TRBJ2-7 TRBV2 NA TGTGCCAGCTCCAGGACAGTGGCCACTCTGTGGGAGCAGTACTTC CASSRTVATLWEQYF
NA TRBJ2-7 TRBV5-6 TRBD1 TGTGCCAGCAGTGGTGTGACAGGGGCATCCTACGAGCAGTACTTC CASSGVTGASYEQYF
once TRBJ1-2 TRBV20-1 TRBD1 TGCAGTGCGGGGGACAGGGTGGACTATGGCTACACCTTC CSAGDRVDYGYTF
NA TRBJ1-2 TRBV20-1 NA TGCAGTGCTAGAGTGGCTAGGGGCACTAACTATGGCTACACCTTC CSARVARGTNYGYTF
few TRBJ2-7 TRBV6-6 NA TGTGCCAGCAGTGAAGGGGGGTGGACGTTGAGCTCCTACGAGCAGTACTTC CASSEGGWTLSSYEQYF